The sequence of this T cell receptor (beta chain) was determined in a study of T cells in Graves' hyperthyroidism and ophthalmopathy. For the study at large: Specimen type is peripheral blood, collected at initial diagnosis prior to any treatment. Points from the study as a whole: Classification by a 13 V-J model distinguished ophthalmopathy from stable hyperthyroidism. The model foresaw ophthalmopathy a median around 6 months prior to onset. Most clonotypes that expanded in the thyroid above 0.001 also showed up in blood.

The CDR3 has 15 residues. The germline V gene encodes CDR1 DFQATT and CDR2 SNEGSKA (reference sequence). V dropped 0 bases and J dropped 6; count of bases not matched to a gene: 5. This clonotype was recorded at least ten times. Its antigen is not identified. RNA transcripts served as the template for amplifying TCR beta CDR3 regions. The TCR CDR3 was amplified in a first-round RT-PCR using the HTBI primer set. TCRdb reanalysed the multiplex PCR reads using MiXCR and keeps one entry per CDR3 protein. The sample gives 450,000 to 650,000 distinct CDR3 sequences, 17% of which show up once; 17% is in the top ten.

The chain recombines TRBV20-1 with TRBJ2-7; 13 bases agree with TRBD2. Sequenced material: blood. The receptor was derived from a woman under 30 with Graves' ophthalmopathy. CDR3 in amino acids: CSARDGRLAGGEQYF. CDR3 bases: TGCAGTGCTAGAGATGGTAGACTAGCGGGGGGCGAGCAGTACTTC.